The 20 T cell receptor beta chains in this list originate from one sample, sequenced in a study of blood T cell repertoires in COVID-19 (dated by TCRdb to about 2020). The library relied on the immunoSEQ multiplex PCR assay. TCRdb limited this immuneACCESS table to in-frame rearrangements with V and J called. A share of clones is missing; checked studies link under half to unresolved V genes, and the rest is unexplained. Across this sample there are 80,000 to 95,000 clones, with about 84% seen only once. Clones ranked in the top ten supply about 15% of the sample. Sequenced input: peripheral blood. All receptors derive from a woman in her 70s with acute or convalescent COVID-19.

The J gene is TRBJ1-3, the V gene TRBV5-1; no firm D call. The V end lost 4 bases, the J end lost 4 bases, and 18 bases lay between the germline ends. Per the germline V gene, CDR1 is SGHRS and CDR2 is YFSETQ. The CDR3 length is 16 residues. CDR3 in DNA: TGCGCCAGCAGCGACCAAATAGGACTTGTGGGAAACACCATATATTTT. Translating it yields CASSDQIGLVGNTIYF.

The chain couples TRBV23-1 to TRBJ2-7, with 10 bases aligning to TRBD1. TRBV23-1 carries the ORF label, with uncertain function. V lost 4 bases, J lost 7 bases, and 7 bases stayed unmatched. This CDR3 contains 14 residues. CDR3 coding DNA: TGCGCCAGCAGTCCCCGACAGGGGGCGCGAGAGCAGTACGTC. Translation gives CASSPRQGAREQYV.

This chain links TRBV27 with TRBJ2-7; 8 nucleotides line up with TRBD2. Germline loops: CDR1 MNHEY, CDR2 SMNVEV (reference sequence). With V trimmed by 5 bases and J by 0 bases, 6 bases remained unmatched. CDR3 length: 15 amino acids. In nucleotides, the CDR3 is TGTGCCAGCAGTAAGCGCGGGGGGCCCTCCTACGAGCAGTACGTC. Translating it yields CASSKRGGPSYEQYV.

The chain is built from TRBV30 and TRBJ2-3, with D possibly TRBD2 on 5 matching bases. The CDR3 is made up of 17 amino acids. In germline, CDR1 is GTSNPN, CDR2 SVGIG (reference sequence). Deletions cut 0 bases from V and 1 base from J, with 17 bases between. CDR3 in amino acids: CAWSVKWNSARTDTQYF. The DNA for the CDR3 is TGTGCCTGGAGTGTAAAATGGAATAGCGCCCGCACAGATACGCAGTATTTT.

The chain couples TRBV3-1 (or the pseudogene TRBV3-2) to TRBJ1-2, with TRBD1 as a possible D gene (5 bases). The V gene's germline CDR1 is LGHDT and CDR2 YNNKEL (reference sequence). CDR3 length: 12 amino acids. V shed 3 bases and J shed 5 bases, with 7 bases lying between them. CDR3 amino acids: CASSQSGYGYTF. The CDR3 DNA is TGTGCCAGCAGCCAGTCAGGGTATGGCTACACCTTC.

The rearrangement uses TRBV7-2 and TRBJ1-1, with TRBD1 identical over 7 bases. The CDR3 sequence is 15 residues long. V trimming: 1 base; J trimming: 4 bases; junction bases outside the gene matches: 6. Germline CDR1 and CDR2: SGHTA and FQGNSA. The CDR3 sequence: CASSLVAQGITEAFF. Here the CDR3 DNA reads TGTGCCAGCAGCTTAGTAGCACAGGGGATCACTGAAGCTTTCTTT.

The rearrangement links TRBV12-3 or TRBV12-4 to TRBJ1-2, with D hard to call. There are 13 residues in the CDR3. V dropped 4 bases and J dropped 8 bases, with 14 bases sitting between them. The CDR3 sequence is CASSSPGRQGYTF. CDR3 nucleotide sequence: TGTGCCAGCAGTTCCCCCGGGAGGCAAGGCTACACCTTC.

The J gene is TRBJ1-5, the V gene TRBV28; D gene ambiguous. V was clipped by 3 bases and J by 2 bases, with 5 bases between them. There are 13 residues in the CDR3. In germline, CDR1 is MDHEN, CDR2 SYDVKM. The CDR3, as DNA: TGTGCCAGCAGTTTTATTGGCAATCAGCCCCAGCATTTT. Protein product: CASSFIGNQPQHF.

The rearrangement uses TRBV24-1 and TRBJ2-7; D is perhaps TRBD1 (5 bases). CDR3 length: 17 amino acids. The V end lost 4 bases, the J end lost 6 bases, and 24 bases lay between the germline ends. CDR1 and CDR2 from the germline V gene are KGHDR and SFDVKD. In DNA, the CDR3 is TGTGCCACCAGTGACTTAACACCTGACAGTACCTCTTGCGAGCAGTACGTC. Its protein is CATSDLTPDSTSCEQYV.

The chain couples TRBV2 to TRBJ1-1; 7 bases are shared with TRBD1. V lost 4 bases, J lost 3 bases, and 5 bases stayed unmatched. This CDR3 has 14 amino acids. The germline V gene has CDR1 SNHLY and CDR2 FYNNEI. CDR3 region: CASSGRGVDTEAFF. As DNA, the CDR3 is TGTGCCAGCAGTGGCAGGGGGGTGGACACTGAAGCTTTCTTT.

The V call is TRBV5-4, the J call TRBJ2-6; 7 nucleotides match TRBD1. The germline CDR1 and CDR2 sequences are SGHNT and YYREEE (reference sequence). J was trimmed by 0 bases and V by 4 bases; bases with no gene match: 7. This CDR3 has 17 amino acids. The DNA for the CDR3 is TGTGCCAGCAGCCCCGGACAGGTGAGCTCTGGGGCCAACGTCCTGACTTTC. It is translated as CASSPGQVSSGANVLTF.

The chain links TRBV2 to TRBJ2-6; D is uncertain. CDR1 and CDR2 (germline): SNHLY, FYNNEI. V was clipped by 7 bases and J by 0 bases, with 10 bases between them. The CDR3 length is 15 residues. The CDR3 region is CASTLLSSGANVLTF. In DNA, the CDR3 is TGTGCCAGCACGTTACTTAGCTCTGGGGCCAACGTCCTGACTTTC.

A note on this clone: This specimen includes other DNA sequences encoding the same CDR3. The rearrangement uses TRBV3-1 (or the pseudogene TRBV3-2) and TRBJ1-2; 9 nucleotides agree with TRBD1. J gave up 0 bases and V 2 bases, and 1 base lay outside the gene matches. This CDR3 has 15 amino acids. Germline values: CDR1 LGHDT, CDR2 YNNKEL (reference sequence). Here the CDR3 reads CASSQRTGANYGYTF. DNA of the CDR3: TGTGCCAGCAGCCAAAGGACAGGGGCTAACTATGGCTACACCTTC.

This clone showed up just a few times. The rearrangement uses TRBV27 and TRBJ2-1; possibly TRBD2 for D (5 bases). The CDR3 is 15 residues long. Trimming took 5 bases from V and 0 from J, leaving 11 bases between them. Germline V gene data show CDR1 as MNHEY and CDR2 as SMNVEV (reference sequence). The CDR3 spells CASSARTGSYNEQFF. Here the CDR3 DNA reads TGTGCCAGCAGTGCGCGGACTGGCTCCTACAATGAGCAGTTCTTC.

CDR3 bases: TGCGCCAGCAGCCAAGAGTCTAGTCCTAGCGGGAGGTGGCTTTTGGGGGATACGCAGTATTTT. Its translation: CASSQESSPSGRWLLGDTQYF. V and J are TRBV4-1 and TRBJ2-3; 11 nucleotides agree with TRBD2. The CDR3 runs 21 residues. CDR1 is MGHRA, CDR2 YSYEKL, per germline. The V segment lost 0 bases and the J segment 6 bases; nucleotides outside the gene matches: 20.

The chain couples TRBV6-5 to TRBJ1-5, with unresolved D. The CDR3 has 14 residues. The V end lost 6 bases, the J end lost 3 bases, and 12 bases lay between the germline ends. Germline V gives CDR1 MNHEY, CDR2 SVGAGI. The chain's CDR3 is CASRSGDNNQPQHF. In DNA form, the CDR3 reads TGTGCCAGCAGATCCGGAGATAACAATCAGCCCCAGCATTTT.

This clone has a handful of counts. The CDR3 DNA is TGTGCCAGCAGCTTAGCGCCCTTTGATTTCTGGGTCGGGAGGGGAACCAAAAACATTCAGTACTTC. As protein: CASSLAPFDFWVGRGTKNIQYF. The rearrangement uses TRBV7-2 and TRBJ2-4, with 8 bases lining up with TRBD2. CDR3 length: 22 amino acids. V trimming: 0 bases; J trimming: 2 bases; junction bases outside the gene matches: 21. Per the germline V gene, CDR1 is SGHTA and CDR2 is FQGNSA. The whole variable domain, filled in from reference TRBV7-2 and TRBJ2-4, reads GAGVSQSPSNKVTEKGKDVELRCDPISGHTALYWYRQSLGQGLEFLIYFQGNSAPDKSGLPSDRFSAERTGGSVSTLTIQRTQQEDSAVYLCASSLAPFDFWVGRGTKNIQYFGAGTRLSVL.

V usage is TRBV7-9 and J usage is TRBJ2-3; 12 positions match TRBD2. The V segment lost 4 bases and the J segment 3 bases; nucleotides outside the gene matches: 2. Germline loops: CDR1 SEHNR, CDR2 FQNEAQ (reference sequence). CDR3 length equals 15 residues. The CDR3 is CASSSTSGRTDTQYF. CDR3 sequence (DNA): TGTGCCAGCAGCTCGACTAGCGGGAGAACAGATACGCAGTATTTT. Filled out from reference TRBV7-9 and TRBJ2-3, the complete variable domain reads DTGVSQNPRHKITKRGQNVTFRCDPISEHNRLYWYRQTLGQGPEFLTYFQNEAQLEKSRLLSDRFSAERPKGSFSTLEIQRTEQGDSAMYLCASSSTSGRTDTQYFGPGTRLTVL.

This chain joins TRBV21-1 and TRBJ2-3; TRBD1 is the table's D call and was not checked against the DNA. TRBV21-1 is a known pseudogene. The CDR3 is made up of 16 amino acids. CDR3 residues: CASRNAGAFSTDTQYF. The CDR3 DNA reads TGTGCCAGCAGGAACGCAGGGGCCTTTAGCACAGATACGCAGTATTTT.

The V gene is TRBV5-1, the J gene TRBJ2-3; TRBD2 matches at 16 bases. Germline CDR1 is SGHRS and CDR2 is YFSETQ. The CDR3 extends over 19 amino acids. V gave up 5 bases and J gave up 4 bases; unmatched junction bases: 13. This CDR3 reads CASSSAGTSGGAGSDTQYF. CDR3 nucleotides: TGCGCCAGCAGTTCTGCTGGGACTAGCGGGGGGGCCGGGTCAGATACGCAGTATTTT.